This TCR beta chain was retrieved from a study of cytomegalovirus exposure and HLA in healthy donors. This CDR3 region has 15 residues. V gave up 6 bases and J gave up 4 bases; unmatched junction bases: 7. Germline CDR1 and CDR2: MDHEN and SYDVKM. Clones were read by immunoSEQ multiplex PCR, and TCRdb kept only the in-frame ones, dropping some. The sample lists 200,000 to 250,000 clones, roughly 87% occurring once. The chain employs TRBV28 and TRBJ1-5; 9 bases line up with TRBD1. The origin of this receptor is a man between 18 and 29 years old in good health and CMV-seropositive. The specimen was PBMCs. This CDR3 is CASSRDREGNQPQHF. CDR3 bases: TGTGCCAGCAGCCGGGACAGGGAAGGGAATCAGCCCCAGCATTTT.